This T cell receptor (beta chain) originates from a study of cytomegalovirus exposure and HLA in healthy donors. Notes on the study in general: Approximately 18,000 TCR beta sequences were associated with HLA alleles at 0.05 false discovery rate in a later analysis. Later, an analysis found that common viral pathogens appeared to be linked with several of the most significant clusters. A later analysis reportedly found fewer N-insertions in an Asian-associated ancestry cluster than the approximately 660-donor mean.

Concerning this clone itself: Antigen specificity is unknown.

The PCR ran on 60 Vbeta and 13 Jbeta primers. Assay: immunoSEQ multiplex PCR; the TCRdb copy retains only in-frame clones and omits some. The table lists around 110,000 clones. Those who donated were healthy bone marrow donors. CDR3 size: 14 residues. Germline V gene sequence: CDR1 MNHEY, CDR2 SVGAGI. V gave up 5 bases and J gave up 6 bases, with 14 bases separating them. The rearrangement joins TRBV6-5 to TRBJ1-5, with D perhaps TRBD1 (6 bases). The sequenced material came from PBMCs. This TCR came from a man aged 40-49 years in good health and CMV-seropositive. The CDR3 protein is CASSAGRGSQPQHF. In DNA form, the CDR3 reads TGTGCCAGCAGTGCGGGGAGGGGGTCTCAGCCCCAGCATTTT.